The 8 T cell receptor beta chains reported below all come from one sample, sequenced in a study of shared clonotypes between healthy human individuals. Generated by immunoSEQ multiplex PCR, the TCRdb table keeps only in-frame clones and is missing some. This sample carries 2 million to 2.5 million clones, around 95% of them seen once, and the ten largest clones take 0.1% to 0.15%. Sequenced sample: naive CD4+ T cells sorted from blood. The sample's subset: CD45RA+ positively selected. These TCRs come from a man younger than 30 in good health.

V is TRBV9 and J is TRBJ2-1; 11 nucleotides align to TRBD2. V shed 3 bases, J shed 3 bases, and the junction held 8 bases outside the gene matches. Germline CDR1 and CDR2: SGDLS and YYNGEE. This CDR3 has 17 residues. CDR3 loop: CASSAHPGTSGYNEQFF. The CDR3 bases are TGTGCCAGCAGCGCTCACCCCGGGACTAGCGGCTACAATGAGCAGTTCTTC.

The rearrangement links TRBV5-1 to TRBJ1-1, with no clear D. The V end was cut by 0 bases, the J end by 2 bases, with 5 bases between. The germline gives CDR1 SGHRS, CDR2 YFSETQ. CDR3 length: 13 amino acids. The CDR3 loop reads CASSLGYNTEAFF. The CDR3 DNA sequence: TGCGCCAGCAGCTTGGGTTATAACACTGAAGCTTTCTTT. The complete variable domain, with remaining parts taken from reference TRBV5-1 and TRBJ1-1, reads KAGVTQTPRYLIKTRGQQVTLSCSPISGHRSVSWYQQTPGQGLQFLFEYFSETQRNKGNFPGRFSGRQFSNSRSEMNVSTLELGDSALYLCASSLGYNTEAFFGQGTRLTVV.

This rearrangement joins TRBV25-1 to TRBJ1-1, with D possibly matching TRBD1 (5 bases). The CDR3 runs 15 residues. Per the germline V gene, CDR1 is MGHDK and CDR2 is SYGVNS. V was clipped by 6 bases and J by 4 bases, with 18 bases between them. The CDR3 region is CASRKTTGGSTEAFF. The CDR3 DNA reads TGTGCCAGCAGGAAGACGACGGGGGGTAGCACTGAAGCTTTCTTT.

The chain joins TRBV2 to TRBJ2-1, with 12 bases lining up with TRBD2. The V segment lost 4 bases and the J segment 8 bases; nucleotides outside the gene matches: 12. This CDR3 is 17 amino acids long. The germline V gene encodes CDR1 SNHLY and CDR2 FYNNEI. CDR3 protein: CASSGTSGIFPQDEQFF. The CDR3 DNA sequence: TGTGCCAGCAGTGGGACTAGCGGGATTTTCCCCCAGGATGAGCAGTTCTTC.

This CDR3 reads CASSLAQGTTDTQYF. The DNA of the CDR3 is TGTGCCAGCAGCTTAGCTCAGGGGACCACAGATACGCAGTATTTT. The chain recombines TRBV11-1 with TRBJ2-3; possibly TRBD1 for D (6 bases). The CDR3 sequence is 15 residues long. Deletions cut 0 bases from V and 2 bases from J, with 9 bases between. Germline V gene data show CDR1 as SGHAT and CDR2 as FQDESV (reference sequence).

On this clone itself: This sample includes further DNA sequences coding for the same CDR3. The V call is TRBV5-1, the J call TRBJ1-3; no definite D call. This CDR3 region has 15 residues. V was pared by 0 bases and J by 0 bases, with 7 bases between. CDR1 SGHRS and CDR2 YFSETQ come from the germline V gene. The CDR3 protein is CASSLEGNSGNTIYF. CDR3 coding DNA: TGCGCCAGCAGCTTGGAAGGCAACTCTGGAAACACCATATATTTT.

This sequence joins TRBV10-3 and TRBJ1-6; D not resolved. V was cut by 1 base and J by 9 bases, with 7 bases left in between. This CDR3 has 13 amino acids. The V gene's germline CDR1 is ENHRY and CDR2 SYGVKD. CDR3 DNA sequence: TGTGCCATCAGTGAGTTTCCGGCTTCACCCCTCCACTTT. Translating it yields CAISEFPASPLHF.

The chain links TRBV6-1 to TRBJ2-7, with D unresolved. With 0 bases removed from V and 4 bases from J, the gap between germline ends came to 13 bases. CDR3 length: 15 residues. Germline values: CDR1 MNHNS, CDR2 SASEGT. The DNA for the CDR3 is TGTGCCAGCAGTGAAGCGCTGGGATTTGGGTACGAGCAGTACTTC. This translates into CASSEALGFGYEQYF.